This T cell receptor (beta chain) comes out of a study of T-cell memory formation after mild COVID-19. Turning to the study itself: Among the donors, TCR clusters were largely specific to each donor.

This clonotype was found many times. Its antigen is currently unknown. Study-level points and caveats: Clones from the second wave (peaking day 37) had unconfirmed SARS-CoV-2 specificity. Contracting CD8+ clones were enriched in EMRA, CD4+ mainly in CM and EM.

Using its own MiXCR run on the 5' RACE reads, TCRdb lists one record per CDR3 protein. The data contain about 40,000 distinct CDR3 sequences, 6.1% of them singletons. There are 16 residues in the CDR3. Unmatched junction bases numbered 7, after V lost 5 bases and J lost 0 bases. Germline V gene sequence: CDR1 MNHEY, CDR2 SVGAGI. Sequenced material: PBMCs or a T cell subset sorted from them (not recorded which). The chain is built from TRBV6-5 and TRBJ2-1; 7 bases agree with TRBD2. The clonotype originates from an adult who had mild COVID-19 (a few samples of this study predate the infection). Cell type and time point are not known. CDR3 protein: CASSRGPGGSYNEQFF. CDR3 sequence (DNA): TGTGCCAGCAGTCGTGGACCGGGAGGCTCCTACAATGAGCAGTTCTTC.